This T cell receptor beta chain came from a study of human T cells and chemical hapten exposure. This clonotype turned up a few times. The V gene's germline CDR1 is LGHDT and CDR2 YNNKEL (reference sequence). The length of the CDR3 is 13 residues. V lost 0 bases and J lost 7, with 4 bases in between. MiXCR, applied by TCRdb to the RACE reads, yields one record per CDR3 protein. The repertoire holds some 65,000 distinct CDR3 sequences, with around 6.3% as singletons. This sample's time point: healthy volunteer bleed at 6 weeks. Total RNA was isolated from unfractionated whole blood. This receptor was identified in a female donor in good health. Some clones in this sample may be carry-over from other donors' samples. The chain is built from TRBV3-1 and TRBJ1-6; D unclear. Sequences were obtained from whole blood. CDR3 coding DNA: TGTGCCAGCAGCCAAGATCGAAATTCACCCCTCCACTTT. As protein: CASSQDRNSPLHF. Filled out from reference TRBV3-1 and TRBJ1-6, the complete variable domain reads DTAVSQTPKYLVTQMGNDKSIKCEQNLGHDTMYWYKQDSKKFLKIMFSYNNKELIINETVPNRFSPKSPDKAHLNLHINSLELGDSAVYFCASSQDRNSPLHFGNGTRLTVT.